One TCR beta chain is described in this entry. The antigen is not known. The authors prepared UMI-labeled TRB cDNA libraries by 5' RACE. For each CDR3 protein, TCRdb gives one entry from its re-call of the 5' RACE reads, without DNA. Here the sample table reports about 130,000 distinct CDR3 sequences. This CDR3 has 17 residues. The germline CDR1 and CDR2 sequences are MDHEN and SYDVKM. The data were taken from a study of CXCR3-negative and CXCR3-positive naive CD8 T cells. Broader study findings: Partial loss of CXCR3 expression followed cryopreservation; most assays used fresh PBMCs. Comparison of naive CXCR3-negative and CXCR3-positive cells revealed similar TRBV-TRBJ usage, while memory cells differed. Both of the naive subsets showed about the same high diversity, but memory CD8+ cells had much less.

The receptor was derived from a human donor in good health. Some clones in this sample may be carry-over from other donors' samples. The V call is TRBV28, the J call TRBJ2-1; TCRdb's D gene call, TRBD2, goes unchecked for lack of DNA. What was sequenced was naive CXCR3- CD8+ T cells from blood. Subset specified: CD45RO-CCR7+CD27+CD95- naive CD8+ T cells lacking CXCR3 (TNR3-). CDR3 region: CASSLRTSGRSNNEQFF.